The present T cell receptor (beta chain) was sequenced within a study of Graves' ophthalmopathy and Graves' hyperthyroidism. Study conclusions and caveats: It was with approximately 70% sensitivity and about 72% specificity that the model predicted ophthalmopathy progression.

A remark on this clonotype: Its matching antigen is unknown.

V gave up 4 bases and J gave up 6 bases, with 14 bases separating them. The CDR3 spans 13 residues. CDR1 SGHRS and CDR2 YFSETQ come from the germline V gene. Other autoimmune disease, uncontrolled infection, pregnancy and lactation led to exclusion. TCR beta CDR3 amplification used RNA transcripts. Scientists carried out first-round RT-PCR using HTBI primers and then a second-round multiplex PCR. TCRdb used MiXCR to reprocess the multiplex PCR reads, holding one entry per CDR3 protein. The data show about 1.2 million distinct CDR3 sequences, about 40% seen once. Sequenced sample: peripheral blood or thyroid tissue (not recorded which). V gene TRBV5-1 combines with J gene TRBJ2-7; the D gene is possibly TRBD1 (6 bases). This sequence was found in an adult man with Graves' hyperthyroidism. CDR3 protein: CASSADRSGEQYF. The CDR3 coding sequence is TGCGCCAGCAGCGCTGACAGGTCCGGCGAGCAGTACTTC.